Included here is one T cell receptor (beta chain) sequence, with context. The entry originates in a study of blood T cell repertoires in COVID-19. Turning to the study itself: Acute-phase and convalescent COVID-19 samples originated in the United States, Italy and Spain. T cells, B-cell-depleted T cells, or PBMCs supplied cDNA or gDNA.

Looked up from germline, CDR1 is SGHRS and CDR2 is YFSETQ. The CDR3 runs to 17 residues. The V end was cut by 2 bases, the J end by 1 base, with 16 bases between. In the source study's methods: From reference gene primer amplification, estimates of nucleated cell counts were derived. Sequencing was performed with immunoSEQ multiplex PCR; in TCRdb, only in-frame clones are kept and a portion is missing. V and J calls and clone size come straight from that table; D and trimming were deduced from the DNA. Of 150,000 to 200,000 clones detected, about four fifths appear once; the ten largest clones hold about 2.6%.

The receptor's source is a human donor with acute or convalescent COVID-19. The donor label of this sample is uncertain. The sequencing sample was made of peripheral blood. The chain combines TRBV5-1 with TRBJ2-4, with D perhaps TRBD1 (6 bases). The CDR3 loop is CASSFTTGEGAKNIQYF. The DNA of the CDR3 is TGCGCCAGCAGCTTTACGACAGGCGAAGGGGCCAAAAACATTCAGTACTTC.